A single sample is the source of the 27 T cell receptor beta chains below, sequenced in a study of cytomegalovirus exposure and HLA in healthy donors. Primers: 60 Vbeta forward and 13 Jbeta reverse. Sequencing used immunoSEQ multiplex PCR; TCRdb keeps in-frame clones, though not all of them. Of about 150,000 clones in the sample, approximately 80% were seen once. Sequencing input: PBMCs. The receptors derive from a male donor in good health and CMV-seronegative.

The chain joins TRBV7-9 to TRBJ1-1; the match to TRBD1 covers 8 bases. Germline-derived CDR1 and CDR2 are SEHNR and FQNEAQ (reference sequence). V was clipped by 5 bases and J by 5 bases; unmatched bases: 7. This CDR3 spans 14 amino acids. The CDR3 spells CASSPLTGETEAFF. The CDR3 nucleotides read TGTGCCAGCAGCCCACTGACAGGGGAAACTGAAGCTTTCTTT.

V usage is TRBV27 and J usage is TRBJ2-7, with a tentative D call TRBD1 (5 bases). The V end lost 6 bases, the J end lost 0 bases, and 9 bases lay between the germline ends. The germline CDR1 and CDR2 sequences are MNHEY and SMNVEV (reference sequence). The CDR3 runs 13 residues. CDR3 amino acids: CASRGHGSYEQYF. Here the CDR3 DNA reads TGTGCCAGCAGAGGACACGGCTCCTACGAGCAGTACTTC.

The chain uses TRBV5-6 and TRBJ2-5; D might be TRBD2 (5 bases). This CDR3 is 13 amino acids long. In germline, CDR1 is SGHDT, CDR2 YYEEEE. V lost 4 bases and J 4 bases, leaving 11 bases between the germline ends. The CDR3, as DNA: TGTGCCAGCAGCCAGGACTCGTCAGAGACCCAGTACTTC. Protein product: CASSQDSSETQYF.

This chain uses TRBV20-1 with TRBJ1-2, with D possibly TRBD1 on 5 matching bases. CDR1 is DFQATT and CDR2 is SNEGSKA in the germline V gene (reference sequence). This CDR3 has 11 residues. The CDR3 bases are TGCAGCTGGGGGGGGAGCAATGGCTACACCTTC. The encoded protein is CSWGGSNGYTF.

The CDR3 region has the DNA TGTGCCAGCAGCTTAAAGGGAGGGATGAACACCGGGGAGCTGTTTTTT. Protein: CASSLKGGMNTGELFF. The chain combines TRBV7-3 with TRBJ2-2, with 7 bases matching TRBD2. The CDR3 runs 16 residues. Trimming removed 1 base from V and 1 base from J; junction bases left unmatched: 3. Germline V gene lookup returns CDR1 SGHTA and CDR2 FQGTGA. Full variable domain (missing parts from reference TRBV7-3 and TRBJ2-2): GAGVSQTPSNKVTEKGKYVELRCDPISGHTALYWYRQSLGQGPEFLIYFQGTGAADDSGLPNDRFFAVRPEGSVSTLKIQRTERGDSAVYLCASSLKGGMNTGELFFGEGSRLTVL.

This clone was counted a single time. This rearrangement joins TRBV21-1 to TRBJ1-2. TRBV21-1 is assigned pseudogene status. CDR3 length: 17 residues. DNA of the CDR3: TGTGCCAGCAGCCCACGGGGTGTACGATCGGGGGGGAATGGCTACACCTTC. Translated: CASSPRGVRSGGNGYTF.

A single count supports this clone. The rearrangement uses TRBV11-3 and TRBJ2-1, with a possible D match to TRBD1 (7 bases). The CDR3 loop spans 14 amino acids. The V end lost 6 bases, the J end lost 7 bases, and 16 bases lay between the germline ends. Germline V gene sequence: CDR1 SGHNT, CDR2 YENEEA. The CDR3 spells CASSRGAGGNEQFF. CDR3 in DNA: TGTGCCAGCAGTAGGGGGGCAGGGGGGAATGAGCAGTTCTTC.

The genes are TRBV5-1 and TRBJ1-1, with D perhaps matching TRBD1 (6 bases). Looked up from germline, CDR1 is SGHRS and CDR2 is YFSETQ. This CDR3 region has 15 residues. V lost 3 bases and J lost 8, with 20 bases in between. The CDR3 DNA sequence: TGCGCCAGCAGCTCGGGTCAGGGGTTGGTAGGGGAAGCTTTCTTT. Its translation: CASSSGQGLVGEAFF.

This chain connects TRBV28 to TRBJ2-2, with 10 bases aligning to TRBD1. With V trimmed by 6 bases and J by 7 bases, 8 bases remained unmatched. The germline V gene encodes CDR1 MDHEN and CDR2 SYDVKM. There are 15 residues in the CDR3. CDR3 protein: CASSPPGQGSGELFF. CDR3 nucleotide sequence: TGTGCCAGCAGCCCACCGGGACAGGGGAGCGGGGAGCTGTTTTTT.

J is TRBJ2-1 and V is TRBV6-4, with D tentatively TRBD2 (6 bases). The length of the CDR3 is 14 residues. Trimming took off 4 bases at V and 8 bases at J, with 15 bases between the two ends. CDR1 is MRHNA, CDR2 SNTAGT, per germline. CDR3 sequence: CASSGDRTGDEQFF. The DNA for the CDR3 is TGTGCCAGCAGTGGGGACCGGACGGGGGATGAGCAGTTCTTC.

The chain is built from TRBV19 and TRBJ2-1, with TRBD2 matching 9 bases. Germline CDR1 reads LNHDA; CDR2 reads SQIVND (reference sequence). V trimming: 5 bases; J trimming: 0 bases; junction bases outside the gene matches: 8. The CDR3 is made up of 17 amino acids. The CDR3 region has the DNA TGTGCCAGTAGTCCCAGGTTAGCGGGAGCCTCCTACAATGAGCAGTTCTTC. It encodes CASSPRLAGASYNEQFF.

The J gene is TRBJ2-3, the V gene TRBV5-4; 8 bases line up with TRBD2. The V segment lost 10 bases and the J segment 2 bases; nucleotides outside the gene matches: 6. The CDR3 runs 13 residues. Germline CDR1 is SGHNT and CDR2 is YYREEE (reference sequence). The CDR3 DNA is TGTGCCGTGCGGGGGGCCTTCACAGATACGCAGTATTTT. It translates to CAVRGAFTDTQYF.

The chain is built from TRBV5-6 and TRBJ2-1; TRBD2 matches at 7 bases. The germline V gene encodes CDR1 SGHDT and CDR2 YYEEEE. The CDR3 runs 15 residues. Trimming cost V 5 bases and J 6 bases; bases outside gene matches: 11. The CDR3 DNA reads as TGTGCCAGCAGGTCGTGGGAGCGGGAAGGCAATGAGCAGTTCTTC. It yields the protein CASRSWEREGNEQFF.

This clone was found once. This sequence joins TRBV5-4 and TRBJ2-7, with 8 bases fitting TRBD2. V was clipped by 6 bases and J by 3 bases; unmatched bases: 5. The CDR3 consists of 13 residues. Per germline, CDR1 SGHNT and CDR2 YYREEE (reference sequence). Here the CDR3 reads CASNDREGYEQYF. The CDR3 DNA follows: TGTGCCAGCAACGACCGGGAGGGCTACGAGCAGTACTTC.

The rearrangement uses TRBV7-9 and TRBJ2-7; D unresolved. The ends were cut back, 0 bases at V and 5 bases at J, with 14 bases in the middle. This CDR3 is 15 amino acids long. Germline V gene data show CDR1 as SEHNR and CDR2 as FQNEAQ (reference sequence). CDR3 residues: CASSLARQSYDEQYF. The CDR3 bases are TGTGCCAGCAGCTTAGCGAGGCAGTCCTACGACGAGCAGTACTTC.

The chain combines TRBV29-1 with TRBJ2-7, with 11 positions matching TRBD1. This CDR3 comprises 13 residues. Per the germline V gene, CDR1 is SQVTM and CDR2 is ANQGSEA. The J segment lost 6 bases and the V segment lost 6 bases, leaving 7 bases of the junction unmatched. This CDR3 reads CSVGTGGGREQYF. The CDR3 bases are TGCAGCGTGGGGACAGGGGGGGGACGCGAGCAGTACTTC.

V usage is TRBV7-9 and J usage is TRBJ1-6; D uncertain. The CDR3 totals 14 residues. V shed 5 bases and J shed 7 bases, with 12 bases lying between them. Germline CDR1 reads SEHNR; CDR2 reads FQNEAQ (reference sequence). CDR3: CASSPYGLNSPLHF. For the CDR3, the DNA is TGTGCCAGCAGCCCCTATGGGCTGAATTCACCCCTCCACTTT.

This chain uses TRBV7-9 with TRBJ2-1; D is possibly TRBD1 (5 bases). Trimming pared 5 bases from V and 0 bases from J, leaving 14 bases between. The germline V gene has CDR1 SEHNR and CDR2 FQNEAQ (reference sequence). The CDR3 extends over 16 amino acids. CDR3 sequence: CASSPLGQASYNEQFF. The CDR3 coding sequence is TGTGCCAGCAGCCCCCTGGGGCAAGCCTCCTACAATGAGCAGTTCTTC.

This sequence joins TRBV4-1 and TRBJ2-7, with 7 bases matching TRBD1. The CDR3 runs to 15 residues. V shed 1 base, J shed 2 bases, and the junction held 5 bases outside the gene matches. Germline CDR1 reads MGHRA; CDR2 reads YSYEKL. This CDR3 is CASSQVGQGAYEQYF. CDR3 DNA: TGCGCCAGCAGCCAAGTGGGGCAGGGGGCCTACGAGCAGTACTTC.

The V and J genes are TRBV12-5 and TRBJ2-5; D might be TRBD1 (7 bases). The V gene lost 2 bases and the J gene lost 4 bases, with 20 bases spanning the gap. The CDR3 consists of 17 residues. The germline V gene encodes CDR1 LGHNT and CDR2 FRNRAP. The CDR3 DNA sequence: TGTGCTAGTGGTTTGAGGGGGCTCGGGGGAAGGAGAGAGACCCAGTACTTC. Residues: CASGLRGLGGRRETQYF.

This rearrangement joins TRBV29-1 to TRBJ1-2; 7 bases line up with TRBD1. The CDR3 loop spans 14 amino acids. CDR1 SQVTM and CDR2 ANQGSEA come from the germline V gene. J lost 6 bases, V lost 7 bases, and 14 bases had no gene match. In DNA form, the CDR3 reads TGCAGCGCGCGCCCCGACAGGGACCTTGATGGCTACACCTTC. Protein: CSARPDRDLDGYTF.

This clone was observed once. This chain's CDR3 is CASSLGTGINQPQHF. CDR3 DNA: TGTGCCAGCAGCCTAGGGACAGGGATTAATCAGCCCCAGCATTTT. The rearrangement uses TRBV5-8 and TRBJ1-5; 9 positions agree with TRBD1. The germline CDR1 and CDR2 sequences are SGHTS and YDEGEE. Trimming cost V 4 bases and J 4 bases; bases outside gene matches: 6. CDR3 length equals 15 residues.

A note on this clone: Other DNA sequences from this sample encode an identical CDR3 as well. V is TRBV5-1 and J is TRBJ2-1, with 11 bases matching TRBD2. The CDR3 runs to 16 residues. V lost 4 bases and J lost 7; bases outside the gene matches: 10. The germline CDR1 and CDR2 sequences are SGHRS and YFSETQ. The CDR3 protein is CASSPGGTSGRNEQFF. CDR3 coding DNA: TGCGCCAGCAGCCCCGGGGGCACTAGCGGGAGAAATGAGCAGTTCTTC.

The gene calls are TRBV5-6 and TRBJ1-6; TRBD1 agrees at 7 bases. Germline V CDR1 and CDR2: SGHDT, YYEEEE. The CDR3 covers 14 residues. V was pared by 2 bases and J by 7 bases, with 3 bases of the junction left unmatched. CDR3 nucleotide sequence: TGTGCCAGCAGCTTAACAGGGGAAAATTCACCCCTCCACTTT. This translates into CASSLTGENSPLHF.

This chain joins TRBV6-5 and TRBJ2-1; D is perhaps TRBD2 (5 bases). Germline CDR1 is MNHEY and CDR2 is SVGAGI. CDR3 length: 15 residues. Trimming took 2 bases from V and 0 from J, leaving 8 bases between them. For the CDR3, the DNA is TGTGCCAGCAGTTACGAGGGCTCCTCCTACAATGAGCAGTTCTTC. Residues: CASSYEGSSYNEQFF.

This clone was seen just once. The V call is TRBV7-3, the J call TRBJ2-7; 12 positions agree with TRBD1. The length of the CDR3 is 15 residues. The germline gives CDR1 SGHTA, CDR2 FQGTGA. V was clipped by 3 bases and J by 3 bases; unmatched bases: 3. CDR3 sequence (DNA): TGTGCCAGCAGCTTCGGGACAGGGGGCAACTACGAGCAGTACTTC. Translating gives CASSFGTGGNYEQYF.

In regard to this clone: A read error may account for a junction end that differs from germline. The J gene is TRBJ2-1, the V gene TRBV18, with 13 bases lining up with TRBD2. The CDR3 has 16 amino acids. CDR1 is KGHSH and CDR2 is LQKENI in the germline V gene. CDR3 region: CASSPQLAGGKNEQFF. The CDR3 DNA reads as TGTGCCAGCTCCCCACAACTAGCGGGGGGGAAAAATGAGCAGTTCTTC. The variable domain in full, completed from reference TRBV18 and TRBJ2-1, reads NAGVMQNPRHLVRRRGQEARLRCSPMKGHSHVYWYRQLPEEGLKFMVYLQKENIIDESGMPKERFSAEFPKEGPSILRIQQVVRGDSAAYFCASSPQLAGGKNEQFFGPGTRLTVL.